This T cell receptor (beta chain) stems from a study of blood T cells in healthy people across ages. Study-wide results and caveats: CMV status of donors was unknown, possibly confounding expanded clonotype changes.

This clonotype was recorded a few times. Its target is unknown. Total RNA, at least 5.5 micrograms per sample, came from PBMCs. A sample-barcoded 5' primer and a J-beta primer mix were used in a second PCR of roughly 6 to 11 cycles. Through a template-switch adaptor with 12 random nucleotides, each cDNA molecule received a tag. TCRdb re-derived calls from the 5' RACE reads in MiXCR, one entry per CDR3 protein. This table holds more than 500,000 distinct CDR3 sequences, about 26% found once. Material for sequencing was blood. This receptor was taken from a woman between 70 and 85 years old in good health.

The CDR3 DNA reads TGTGCCAGCAGTTCAGGGGCTAGCGGGGGGCAGTTCTTC. Its translation is CASSSGASGGQFF. The chain has TRBV6-5 and TRBJ2-5; 10 nucleotides line up with TRBD2. The J call may be faulty, since TRBJ2-1 better matches the DNA end. Germline CDR1 and CDR2: MNHEY and SVGAGI. CDR3 length: 13 amino acids.